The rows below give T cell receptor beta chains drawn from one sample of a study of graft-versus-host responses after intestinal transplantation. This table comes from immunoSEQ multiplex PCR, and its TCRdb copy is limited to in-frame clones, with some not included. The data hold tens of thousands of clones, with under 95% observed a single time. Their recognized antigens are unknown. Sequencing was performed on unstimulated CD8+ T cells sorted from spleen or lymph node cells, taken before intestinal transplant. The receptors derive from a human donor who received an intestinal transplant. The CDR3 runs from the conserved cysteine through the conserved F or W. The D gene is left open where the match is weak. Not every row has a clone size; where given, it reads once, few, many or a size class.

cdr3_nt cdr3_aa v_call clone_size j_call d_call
TGTGCCAGCAGTGACGGACAGACGTATGGCTACACCTTC CASSDGQTYGYTF TRBV6-5 - TRBJ1-2 -
TGTGCCAGCAGCTTGGATTTTAGCGGGACCGCGCACAATGAGCAGTTCTTC CASSLDFSGTAHNEQFF TRBV5-6 - TRBJ2-1 TRBD2
TGTGCCAGCAGCGTAGGGCACGGGCCCCTTACCGGGGAGCTGTTTTTT CASSVGHGPLTGELFF TRBV9 - TRBJ2-2 -
TGTGCCAGCAGCTTGTCATATCAGGGCATTGGTGGCTACACCTTC CASSLSYQGIGGYTF TRBV5-4 - TRBJ1-2 -
TGTGCCAGCAGCCTACTGACTAGCGAGTACAATGAGCAGTTCTTC CASSLLTSEYNEQFF TRBV5-6 - TRBJ2-1 TRBD2
TGTGCCAGCAGCTTAAGGACAGTCCAAGAGACCCAGTACTTC CASSLRTVQETQYF TRBV7-2 - TRBJ2-5 -
TGTGCCAGCAGCTTGGAAGGGCGGGGGAACACTGAAGCTTTCTTT CASSLEGRGNTEAFF TRBV5-6 - TRBJ1-1 -
TGTGCCAGCAGTGGTCTGGCAGCCCAAGAGACCCAGTACTTC CASSGLAAQETQYF TRBV2 - TRBJ2-5 -
TGTGCCAGCAGCAAAAGGGCAGGGATAGACACCGGGGAGCTGTTTTTT CASSKRAGIDTGELFF TRBV21-1 - TRBJ2-2 -
TGTGCCAGCAGGACAGGGGTGGCACCCCTCCACTTT CASRTGVAPLHF TRBV27 few TRBJ1-6 TRBD1
TGTGCCAGCAGTACAACGCGACCCTATAACTACAATGAGCAGTTCTTC CASSTTRPYNYNEQFF TRBV27 - TRBJ2-1 -
TGTGCCACCGAGGGACTAGCGGGAGGGACCGGGGAGCTGTTTTTT CATEGLAGGTGELFF TRBV19 - TRBJ2-2 TRBD2
TGTGCCTGGAACCCGACGTATAGAGAAGTAGGCTACACCTTC CAWNPTYREVGYTF TRBV30 - TRBJ1-2 -
TGCGCCAGCAGCCTCCGCCCTGTCGGTACGCAGTATTTT CASSLRPVGTQYF TRBV4-1 - TRBJ2-3 -
TGTGCCGCAAGAACTAGCGGGAGTATACCCTACGAGCAGTACTTC CAARTSGSIPYEQYF TRBV6-5 - TRBJ2-7 TRBD2
TGCAGCGTTGAAGATGGTGGTGGCGAGACCCAGTACTTC CSVEDGGGETQYF TRBV29-1 - TRBJ2-5 -
TGTGCCAGCAGCTCGGCAGGGACAGAGCCTGGAAACACCATATATTTT CASSSAGTEPGNTIYF TRBV7-9 - TRBJ1-3 TRBD1
TGTGCCTGGAGTGAGGGCAGCGTAAGGCACTACAATGAGCAGTTCTTC CAWSEGSVRHYNEQFF TRBV30 few TRBJ2-1 -
TGTGCCAGCAGTTCACCCGGGACAGGGAAGAACGAGCAGTACTTC CASSSPGTGKNEQYF TRBV6-5 - TRBJ2-7 TRBD1
TGTGCCAGCAGCTTTTTAGGCGGGGTCGGTGAAGCTTTCTTT CASSFLGGVGEAFF TRBV7-9 - TRBJ1-1 -
TGTGCCAGCAGTTACGCTCAGGGAAGTAACTATGGCTACACCTTC CASSYAQGSNYGYTF TRBV6-5 few TRBJ1-2 -
TGTGCCGGCAGGAACACTGAAGCTTTCTTT CAGRNTEAFF TRBV19 - TRBJ1-1 -
TGTGCCAGCAGTTACTGGACCGGAGCTAACTATGGCTACACCTTC CASSYWTGANYGYTF TRBV6-6 - TRBJ1-2 -
TGTGCCAGCAGTTTAGTGGCTATGGAGACCCAGTACTTC CASSLVAMETQYF TRBV28 - TRBJ2-5 -
TGTGCCAGCAGTTTAGGTCCGACCGGGACTAATCAAGAGACCCAGTACTTC CASSLGPTGTNQETQYF TRBV28 - TRBJ2-5 TRBD2
TGCGCCAGCAGCCAAGCTTCGAGGACAGGGAGGAATGAGCAGTTCTTC CASSQASRTGRNEQFF TRBV4-1 - TRBJ2-1 TRBD1
TGTGCCAGCAGCCCCCGACTAAGTGAGGACAATGAGCAGTTCTTC CASSPRLSEDNEQFF TRBV7-6 - TRBJ2-1 -
TGTGCCAGCAGCTTAGGCTACCTGGAGACCCAGTACTTC CASSLGYLETQYF TRBV11-2 - TRBJ2-5 -
TGCGCCAGCTCCCGGGACAGAGGCTACGAGCAGTACTTC CASSRDRGYEQYF TRBV4-1 few TRBJ2-7 TRBD1
TGTGCCAGCAGCTTAACGGTAATCCCGGGACCCCAAGAGGCCCAGTACTTC CASSLTVIPGPQEAQYF TRBV7-3 - TRBJ2-5 -
TGTGCCAGCAGGGACATGATGGCTAGCGGGGAGAATGAGCAGTTCTTC CASRDMMASGENEQFF TRBV7-9 - TRBJ2-1 TRBD2
TGTGCCAGCAGTGAATCAGGGTACCAAGAGACCCAGTACTTC CASSESGYQETQYF TRBV2 - TRBJ2-5 -
TGCGCCAGCAGTGAGGTTCCGGGACCCCCGAGCTCCTACAATGAGCAGTTCTTC CASSEVPGPPSSYNEQFF TRBV10-1 - TRBJ2-1 -
TGTGCCAGCAGCGGGACAGGGGTTGGCTACACCTTC CASSGTGVGYTF TRBV6-5 - TRBJ1-2 TRBD1
TGTGCCAGTAGTGCGACAGGGCGAAACACCATATATTTT CASSATGRNTIYF TRBV19 few TRBJ1-3 TRBD1
TGTGCCAGCTCACCACTGGTAGGGAGGAACACTGAAGCTTTCTTT CASSPLVGRNTEAFF TRBV18 medium-sized TRBJ1-1 -
TGTGCCAGCAGATCCAAGGGGTGGGGCAATGAGCAGTTCTTC CASRSKGWGNEQFF TRBV13 - TRBJ2-1 -
TGTGCCAGCAGCTTGGGGGTCCTCCAAGAGACCCAGTACTTC CASSLGVLQETQYF TRBV5-6 - TRBJ2-5 -
TGTGCCAGCACCAGAGACGGGGGGCTGGGAGAGACCCAGTACTTC CASTRDGGLGETQYF TRBV11-2 - TRBJ2-5 -
TGTGCCAGCAGCTTGTATTATTATGTCAGGGCGAATGAAAAACTGTTTTTT CASSLYYYVRANEKLFF TRBV5-5 - TRBJ1-4 -
TGCAGCGTTGAACCAATGACAGGGGAGAACTCTGGGGCCAACGTCCTGACTTTC CSVEPMTGENSGANVLTF TRBV29-1 - TRBJ2-6 TRBD1
TGCGCCAGCAGACCACCCTCCGAAGAGACCCAGTACTTC CASRPPSEETQYF TRBV5-1 - TRBJ2-5 -
TGTGCCAGCAGCGTAGCAATCCGGGGTGCTTCGTCTGGGGCCAACGTCCTGACTTTC CASSVAIRGASSGANVLTF TRBV9 - TRBJ2-6 -
TGTGCCAGCAGCCCATCAGTTAGCCCCCAAATGAACACTGAAGCTTTCTTT CASSPSVSPQMNTEAFF TRBV9 - TRBJ1-1 -
TGTGCCAGCAGTTACTCGATGGCTAGCGGGAGCCCCGAGCAGTACTTC CASSYSMASGSPEQYF TRBV6-5 - TRBJ2-7 TRBD2
TGTGCCAGCAGCCCCGAAGGTCTCCAAAAGGAGGCTTTCTTT CASSPEGLQKEAFF TRBV9 - TRBJ1-1 -
TGTGCCAGCAGTTACGGCAGCTACGCGTCCTACGAGCAGTACTTC CASSYGSYASYEQYF TRBV6-5 - TRBJ2-7 -
TGTGCCAGCAGCCCACCGGGGAATTCCTACGAGCAGTACTTC CASSPPGNSYEQYF TRBV7-9 - TRBJ2-7 -
TGCGCCAGCAGTGACGACAGGGGTTACGAGCAGTACTTC CASSDDRGYEQYF TRBV10-2 - TRBJ2-7 TRBD1
TGTGCCAGCAGCCCCCCCATTAAGACCCAGTACTTC CASSPPIKTQYF TRBV7-9 - TRBJ2-5 -
TGTGCCTATATGACAGAGAACACCGGGGAGCTGTTTTTT CAYMTENTGELFF TRBV30 - TRBJ2-2 -
TGTGCCAGCAGCCAGGTAACAGGGACCACTGAAGCTTTCTTT CASSQVTGTTEAFF TRBV7-6 - TRBJ1-1 -
TGTGCCAGCAGCTTGAGTGCCTCGGATAGCAATCAGCCCCAGCATTTT CASSLSASDSNQPQHF TRBV5-6 - TRBJ1-5 -
TGTGCCAGGAATGGGCTAGCGGGGGGATCGACTAGCACAGATACGCAGTATTTT CARNGLAGGSTSTDTQYF TRBV2 - TRBJ2-3 TRBD2
TGTGCCAGCAGCCTTGGACTAGCGGGAGACAAAAACATTCAGTACTTC CASSLGLAGDKNIQYF TRBV27 - TRBJ2-4 TRBD2
TGTGCCAGCAGCTATGTCGGGGGACACTATGGCTACACCTTC CASSYVGGHYGYTF TRBV6-5 once TRBJ1-2 -
TGTGCCAGCAGCCCCTCCACAGATACGCAGTATTTT CASSPSTDTQYF TRBV11-2 - TRBJ2-3 -
TGTGCCAGCAGCAAAGGGGGGGAGACCCAGTACTTC CASSKGGETQYF TRBV21-1 - TRBJ2-5 -